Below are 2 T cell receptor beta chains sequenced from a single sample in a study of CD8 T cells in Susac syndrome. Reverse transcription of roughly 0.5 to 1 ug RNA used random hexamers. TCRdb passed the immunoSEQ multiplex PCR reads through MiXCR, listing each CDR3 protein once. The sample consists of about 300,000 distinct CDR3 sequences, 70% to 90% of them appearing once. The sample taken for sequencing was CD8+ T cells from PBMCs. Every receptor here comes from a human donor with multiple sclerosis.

CDR3: CASSYLEESTVTQYF. CDR3 coding DNA: TGTGCCAGCAGCTACCTGGAGGAATCGACGGTTACGCAGTATTTT. The rearrangement links TRBV7-2 to TRBJ2-3; D might be TRBD2 (5 bases). Germline CDR1 is SGHTA and CDR2 is FQGNSA. The CDR3 is 15 residues long. The V gene lost 4 bases and the J gene lost 8 bases, with 19 bases spanning the gap.

The CDR3 sequence: CATSRDSGSPYEQYF. For the CDR3, the DNA is TGTGCCACCAGCAGAGATTCAGGTTCGCCCTACGAGCAGTACTTC. The V and J genes are TRBV15 and TRBJ2-7, with no clear D. The CDR3 loop spans 15 amino acids. Per the germline V gene, CDR1 is LNHNV and CDR2 is YYDKDF (reference sequence). Trimming took off 0 bases at V and 2 bases at J, with 11 bases between the two ends.